Shown below are 31 T cell receptor beta chains from a single sample sequenced in a study of regulatory T cells in long-lasting Graves disease. Time point denoted: newly diagnosed GD, antithyroid drugs for less than 3 months. PBMCs were the source of the RNA used for TCR sequencing. Building the TCR beta libraries relied on iRepertoire HTBI primers, and CDR3 regions underwent Arm-PCR. TCRdb used MiXCR to reprocess the multiplex PCR reads, holding one entry per CDR3 protein. The sample carries about 320,000 distinct CDR3 sequences, about 18% recorded once. The specimen was peripheral blood mononuclear cells (PBMCs), collected at new diagnosis, from a patient treated with antithyroid drugs. All receptors derive from a female donor with Graves disease.

As to this clonotype: Its ends do not fully match the called genes, so a read error is possible. The rearrangement uses TRBV9 and TRBJ2-1; D is uncertain. Germline CDR1 and CDR2: SGDLS and YYNGEE. The CDR3 has 15 residues. CDR3 nucleotides: TGTGCCAGCAGCCTCGGCGCGCAGGCGTGGAATGAGCAGCTCTTC. Translating it yields CASSLGAQAWNEQLF.

This clonotype was detected a few times. A single base separates this from a much larger clone, so it may be a read error. The chain is built from TRBV9 and TRBJ2-5; D possibly corresponds to TRBD2 (6 bases). The CDR3 spans 16 residues. Per the germline V gene, CDR1 is SGDLS and CDR2 is YYNGEE. The CDR3 DNA is TGTGCCAGCAGCCTCAACCCCGCGGGATTTCAAGAGGCCCAGTACTTC. Protein product: CASSLNPAGFQEAQYF.

V is TRBV4-1 and J is TRBJ2-2, with D possibly being TRBD1 (6 bases). Germline V gene sequence: CDR1 MGHRA, CDR2 YSYEKL. V lost 3 bases to trimming and J lost 3 bases, with 17 bases between them. The CDR3 is 17 amino acids. The CDR3 protein is CASSHGAGTRDTGELFF. The CDR3 coding sequence is TGCGCCAGCAGCCACGGAGCCGGGACAAGGGACACCGGGGAGCTGTTTTTT.

The chain recombines TRBV6-1 with TRBJ2-5, with 9 positions matching TRBD1. The germline gives CDR1 MNHNS, CDR2 SASEGT. The CDR3 extends over 13 amino acids. DNA of the CDR3: TGTGGTATACCGGGACAGGGTATGGAGACCCAGTACTTC. Encoded protein: CGIPGQGMETQYF.

The J gene is TRBJ1-4, the V gene TRBV27, with D tentatively TRBD1 (5 bases). Germline CDR1 and CDR2: MNHEY and SMNVEV (reference sequence). There are 16 residues in the CDR3. Trimming removed 6 bases from V and 5 bases from J, with 19 bases in between. Written as DNA, the CDR3 is TGTGCCAGCAGCTACGAAAGACTTAAGGGGAATGAAAAACTGTTTTTT. Translated: CASSYERLKGNEKLFF. Supplemented by reference TRBV27 and TRBJ1-4, the full variable domain reads EAQVTQNPRYLITVTGKKLTVTCSQNMNHEYMSWYRQDPGLGLRQIYYSMNVEVTDKGDVPEGYKVSRKEKRNFPLILESPSPNQTSLYFCASSYERLKGNEKLFFGSGTQLSVL.

A word on this clonotype: With a much larger clone just one base away, this may be a read error. The chain uses TRBV7-3 and TRBJ1-1; a weak D match, TRBD1 (6 bases). The V end lost 5 bases, the J end lost 4 bases, and 17 bases lay between the germline ends. The CDR3 totals 15 residues. The germline V gene encodes CDR1 SGHTA and CDR2 FQGTGA. The CDR3 sequence is CASSPPGRGGTEAFF. CDR3 nucleotide sequence: TGTGCCAGCAGCCCCCCGGGGAGGGGGGGCACTGAAGCTTTCTTT.

This clonotype has a single count. The genes are TRBV9 and TRBJ2-3; D ambiguous. The CDR3 covers 13 residues. Germline values: CDR1 SGDLS, CDR2 YYNGEE. Trimming shortened V by 3 bases and J by 3 bases, and 8 bases separated the two germline ends. This CDR3 is CASSAPETDTQYF. In DNA form, the CDR3 reads TGTGCCAGCAGCGCCCCAGAAACAGATACGCAGTATTTT.

Remarks on this clonotype: This is likely an artifact of a read error, given a far larger clone one base away. This chain uses TRBV7-2 with TRBJ2-7; D not resolved. The end of the DNA fits TRBJ2-1 better, so the J call may be wrong. The CDR3 contains 15 residues. The germline V gene has CDR1 SGHTA and CDR2 FQGNSA. CDR3 region: CASRQRGESYNEQFF. The CDR3 bases are TGTGCCAGCAGACAACGAGGCGAAAGCTACAATGAGCAGTTCTTC.

The V call is TRBV30, the J call TRBJ1-1; D ambiguous. The V gene lost 5 bases and the J gene lost 0 bases, with 13 bases spanning the gap. Germline V gene sequence: CDR1 GTSNPN, CDR2 SVGIG (reference sequence). This CDR3 has 14 amino acids. The DNA for the CDR3 is TGTGCCTGGGGCCGGGATAATTTGAACACTGAAGCTTTCTTT. This sequence encodes CAWGRDNLNTEAFF. Drawing the rest from reference TRBV30 and TRBJ1-1, the complete variable domain is SQTIHQWPATLVQPVGSPLSLECTVEGTSNPNLYWYRQAAGRGLQLLFYSVGIGQISSEVPQNLSASRPQDRQFILSSKKLLLSDSGFYLCAWGRDNLNTEAFFGQGTRLTVV.

In this sample, this clonotype turned up many times. The gene calls are TRBV2 and TRBJ2-3, with a possible D match to TRBD2 (6 bases). Germline-derived CDR1 and CDR2 are SNHLY and FYNNEI. The V end was cut by 8 bases, the J end by 6 bases, with 18 bases between. This CDR3 is built from 14 residues. The CDR3 here is CASVLREFRDTQYF. In nucleotides, the CDR3 is TGTGCCAGCGTCCTCCGGGAGTTCAGGGATACGCAGTATTTT.

Remarks on this clonotype: A far larger clone differs by one base, so this is likely a read error. V is TRBV3-1 and J is TRBJ2-7; possible D gene TRBD2, 6 bases. The CDR3 is 14 residues long. V lost 8 bases and J 2 bases, leaving 16 bases between the germline ends. Germline V CDR1 and CDR2: LGHDT, YNNKEL (reference sequence). DNA for the CDR3: TGTGCCAGCGCCGCGGGAAGGTCGGCCTACGAGCAGTACTTC. Amino acid sequence: CASAAGRSAYEQYF.

This clonotype was found many times. This chain connects TRBV4-1 to TRBJ2-1; D remains ambiguous. The V gene lost 0 bases and the J gene lost 7 bases, with 10 bases spanning the gap. The CDR3 loop spans 14 amino acids. Per germline, CDR1 MGHRA and CDR2 YSYEKL. The CDR3 reads CASSQDHSWNEQFF. In nucleotides, the CDR3 is TGCGCCAGCAGCCAAGATCATAGTTGGAATGAGCAGTTCTTC.

The chain carries TRBV11-2 and TRBJ2-1; no clear D gene. The CDR3 covers 14 residues. V was shortened by 5 bases and J by 6 bases, with 14 bases between the two germline ends. CDR1 is SGHAT, CDR2 FQNNGV, per germline. The CDR3 is CASSPSPAFNEQFF. DNA of the CDR3: TGTGCCAGCAGCCCAAGCCCGGCATTCAATGAGCAGTTCTTC.

This clonotype was detected ten times or more. The gene calls are TRBV7-2 and TRBJ1-2; D call uncertain. V lost 4 bases, J lost 8 bases, and 20 bases lay in between. The germline V gene encodes CDR1 SGHTA and CDR2 FQGNSA. This CDR3 is built from 15 residues. Here the CDR3 DNA reads TGTGCCAGCAGCTCGAAGATGGGGTCGGCCGGGGGCTACACCTTC. Translating gives CASSSKMGSAGGYTF.

The V gene is TRBV19, the J gene TRBJ2-7, with 10 bases identical to TRBD2. The length of the CDR3 is 17 residues. After removal of 0 bases from V and 4 bases from J, the junction contained 9 bases not matched to a gene. In germline, CDR1 is LNHDA, CDR2 SQIVND (reference sequence). For the CDR3, the DNA is TGTGCCAGTAGTATAGATGTCCGGGCTAGCGGGAGTTACGAGCAGTACTTC. Its protein is CASSIDVRASGSYEQYF.

The gene calls are TRBV27 and TRBJ1-3, with D maybe TRBD1 (5 bases). The germline V gene encodes CDR1 MNHEY and CDR2 SMNVEV (reference sequence). The CDR3 contains 14 residues. The V gene lost 11 bases and the J gene lost 3 bases, with 17 bases spanning the gap. The CDR3 DNA reads as TGTGCCCCTCCCCCCTGGGGGTGTGGAAACACCATATATTTT. Protein product: CAPPPWGCGNTIYF.

The sample holds many counts of this clonotype. The chain has TRBV13 and TRBJ2-7; 11 positions agree with TRBD2. The CDR3 is 15 residues long. The germline V gene has CDR1 PRHDT and CDR2 FYEKMQ (reference sequence). With V trimmed by 3 bases and J by 3 bases, 4 bases remained unmatched. CDR3 loop: CASSLGTSGSYEQYF. The DNA for the CDR3 is TGTGCCAGCAGCTTGGGCACTAGCGGGAGCTACGAGCAGTACTTC.

This clonotype was picked up many times. The rearrangement links TRBV5-1 to TRBJ1-6, with 10 bases aligning to TRBD1. The germline gives CDR1 SGHRS, CDR2 YFSETQ. V trimming: 4 bases; J trimming: 9 bases; junction bases outside the gene matches: 7. The CDR3 covers 15 residues. CDR3: CASSGTGVEGSPLHF. The CDR3 DNA reads as TGCGCCAGCAGCGGGACAGGGGTTGAAGGTTCACCCCTCCACTTT.

This clonotype showed up many times. The rearrangement links TRBV6-1 to TRBJ1-5, with a possible D match to TRBD1 (6 bases). The V gene's germline CDR1 is MNHNS and CDR2 SASEGT. Trimming took off 6 bases at V and 3 bases at J, with 9 bases between the two ends. CDR3 length: 13 residues. The CDR3 region is CASRGDTNQPQHF. The CDR3, as DNA: TGTGCCAGCAGGGGGGACACCAATCAGCCCCAGCATTTT.

The table lists this clonotype with many counts. The gene calls are TRBV6-1 and TRBJ1-2; possibly TRBD1 for D (5 bases). This CDR3 region has 13 residues. Trimming cost V 8 bases and J 7 bases, with 17 bases left between them. Per the germline V gene, CDR1 is MNHNS and CDR2 is SASEGT. CDR3 in amino acids: CASHPGRTGGYTF. CDR3 nucleotides: TGTGCCAGCCATCCCGGCCGAACAGGTGGCTACACCTTC.

On this clonotype itself: Germline and junction disagree at one end, which may indicate a read error. The chain has TRBV11-2 and TRBJ2-3; D may correspond to TRBD1 or TRBD2 (5 bases each). The V gene's germline CDR1 is SGHAT and CDR2 FQNNGV. CDR3 length: 16 amino acids. CDR3 DNA: TGTGCCAGCAGCTTAGATCTGGGGCTGACTACAGATACGCGGTACTTT. Amino acids: CASSLDLGLTTDTRYF.

This clonotype was detected ten times or more. This chain links TRBV12-5 with TRBJ2-1, with D perhaps matching TRBD2 (5 bases). CDR1 and CDR2 (germline): LGHNT, FRNRAP. The CDR3 loop spans 13 amino acids. V was cut by 5 bases and J by 8 bases, with 13 bases left in between. The CDR3 coding sequence is TGTGCTAGTGGTGGGCGGGCATTGGATGAGCAGTTCTTC. Amino acid sequence: CASGGRALDEQFF.

Many counts were recorded for this clonotype. The CDR3 DNA sequence: TGCAGTGCTAGAGAAGGTACTAGCGGGAGGGACAATGAGCAGTTCTTC. Its protein product is CSAREGTSGRDNEQFF. The rearrangement links TRBV20-1 to TRBJ2-1; 13 bases fit TRBD2. J gave up 5 bases and V 0 bases, and 4 bases lay outside the gene matches. The V gene's germline CDR1 is DFQATT and CDR2 SNEGSKA (reference sequence). The CDR3 sequence is 16 residues long.

Worth noting for this clonotype: This may come from a read error, since a much larger clone is one base off. V usage is TRBV6-1 and J usage is TRBJ1-2, with D possibly being TRBD1 (5 bases). Germline assignment: CDR1 MNHNS and CDR2 SASEGT. V gave up 6 bases and J gave up 6 bases, with 20 bases separating them. The length of the CDR3 is 15 residues. The CDR3 DNA is TGTGCCAGCAGGACCCCGGGGGGGGGGTACCATGGCTACACCTTC. Residues: CASRTPGGGYHGYTF.

The chain has TRBV30 and TRBJ1-2; possibly TRBD1 for D (5 bases). The germline CDR1 and CDR2 sequences are GTSNPN and SVGIG (reference sequence). The length of the CDR3 is 14 residues. V was pared by 4 bases and J by 4 bases, with 16 bases between. The CDR3 region is CAWTRDRATYGYTF. The CDR3 nucleotides read TGTGCCTGGACCCGGGACCGGGCGACCTATGGCTACACCTTC.

This chain links TRBV12-3 or TRBV12-4 with TRBJ2-5; D is unresolved. Between the trimmed V and J ends, which lost 7 bases and 5 bases, there was a span of 14 bases. This CDR3 is built from 13 residues. The CDR3 DNA sequence: TGTGCCAGCACCGAGACGGGTCCTGAGACCCAGTACTTC. Translating it yields CASTETGPETQYF.

This clonotype was recorded at least ten times. V usage is TRBV18 and J usage is TRBJ1-6, with TRBD1 identical over 10 bases. CDR3 length equals 15 residues. Germline CDR1 and CDR2: KGHSH and LQKENI. V was clipped by 3 bases and J by 9 bases; unmatched bases: 5. This chain's CDR3 is CASSPGTGDVSPLHF. The CDR3 DNA reads TGTGCCAGCTCACCCGGGACAGGGGACGTTTCACCCCTCCACTTT. The full variable domain, in which reference TRBV18 and TRBJ1-6 provide the parts outside the CDR3, is NAGVMQNPRHLVRRRGQEARLRCSPMKGHSHVYWYRQLPEEGLKFMVYLQKENIIDESGMPKERFSAEFPKEGPSILRIQQVVRGDSAAYFCASSPGTGDVSPLHFGNGTRLTVT.

This clonotype has a count of ten or more. The chain carries TRBV6-5 and TRBJ2-7; a weak D match, TRBD2 (6 bases). The CDR3 loop spans 17 amino acids. The V gene's germline CDR1 is MNHEY and CDR2 SVGAGI. V was pared by 3 bases and J by 0 bases, with 18 bases between. CDR3 DNA: TGTGCCAGCAGTTATATTCCTCGTGGGAGGAGCTCCTACGAGCAGTACTTC. It yields the protein CASSYIPRGRSSYEQYF.

This clonotype was seen at least ten times. The chain uses TRBV11-2 and TRBJ1-1; D gene unclear. Deletions cut 2 bases from V and 2 bases from J, with 0 bases between. The CDR3 loop spans 11 amino acids. In germline, CDR1 is SGHAT, CDR2 FQNNGV. The CDR3 spells CASSLNTEAFF. The CDR3 nucleotides read TGTGCCAGCAGCTTAAACACTGAAGCTTTCTTT.

This clonotype has a count of ten or more. The chain combines TRBV6-2 or TRBV6-3 with TRBJ1-5, with D unresolved. This CDR3 region has 15 residues. V dropped 0 bases and J dropped 5 bases, with 11 bases sitting between them. Germline CDR1 and CDR2: MNHEY and SVGEGT. CDR3 sequence: CASSYSYSRDQPQHF. CDR3 DNA sequence: TGTGCCAGCAGTTACTCGTACAGTAGGGATCAGCCCCAGCATTTT.

This clonotype was detected ten times or more. This rearrangement joins TRBV2 to TRBJ2-3, with 7 bases identical to TRBD2. The CDR3 covers 15 residues. Germline CDR1 is SNHLY and CDR2 is FYNNEI. V was pared by 5 bases and J by 5 bases, with 10 bases of the junction left unmatched. The CDR3 is CASSPGIAGVDTQYF. Written as DNA, the CDR3 is TGTGCCAGCAGTCCCGGGATTGCGGGAGTAGATACGCAGTATTTT.